A single sample gave rise to the 31 T cell receptor beta chains below, sequenced in a study of beta chain features in type 1 diabetes. Reverse transcription of all isolated RNA meant that expressed TCRB transcripts were sequenced. Clones were sequenced by immunoSEQ multiplex PCR, and TCRdb holds only the in-frame ones, with some missing. The repertoire holds about 140,000 clones, 6.9% seen once, with approximately 1.5% in the top ten. Source material: central memory CD4+ T cells from blood. Receptors originate from a woman in her twenties or thirties in good health.

V is TRBV7-3 and J is TRBJ1-1; D unclear. Germline V CDR1 and CDR2: SGHTA, FQGTGA. Between the trimmed V and J ends, which lost 5 bases and 0 bases, there was a span of 7 bases. This CDR3 region has 13 residues. The DNA of the CDR3 is TGTGCCAGCAGCACGTACTTGAACACTGAAGCTTTCTTT. Translating it yields CASSTYLNTEAFF.

This clone was detected a few times. The CDR3 nucleotides read TGCGCCAGCAGCTACGGACAGGGGGGCTACGAGCAGTACTTC. As protein: CASSYGQGGYEQYF. The chain links TRBV5-1 to TRBJ2-7, with 10 bases identical to TRBD1. CDR1 is SGHRS and CDR2 is YFSETQ in the germline V gene. J was trimmed by 3 bases and V by 3 bases; bases with no gene match: 3. This CDR3 has 14 amino acids.

V and J are TRBV5-1 and TRBJ1-1; 8 bases line up with TRBD1. V dropped 4 bases and J dropped 4; count of bases not matched to a gene: 6. The CDR3 consists of 14 residues. CDR1 and CDR2 from the germline V gene are SGHRS and YFSETQ. The CDR3 DNA reads TGCGCCAGCAGCCAGGAGGGACAGGCCACTGAAGCTTTCTTT. Protein sequence: CASSQEGQATEAFF.

V usage is TRBV6-1 and J usage is TRBJ2-1; a possible D gene is TRBD1 (6 bases). This CDR3 region has 14 residues. The germline V gene encodes CDR1 MNHNS and CDR2 SASEGT. Between the trimmed V and J ends, which lost 10 bases and 7 bases, there was a span of 20 bases. The CDR3 nucleotides read TGTGCCACGGGGTTGAGGGGGAAGGGGAATGAGCAGTTCTTC. Protein sequence: CATGLRGKGNEQFF.

This clone turned up a few times. The V call is TRBV4-2, the J call TRBJ2-7; a possible D gene is TRBD2 (5 bases). The CDR3 consists of 12 residues. CDR1 is LGHNA and CDR2 is YNFKEQ in the germline V gene. V lost 5 bases and J lost 6, with 11 bases in between. In DNA form, the CDR3 reads TGTGCCAGCAGCTTCACGGGAAGCGAGCAGTACTTC. It yields the protein CASSFTGSEQYF.

The table lists this clone with many counts. This chain links TRBV28 with TRBJ2-5; no definite D call. This CDR3 has 13 amino acids. Trimming left V 9 bases short and J 5 bases short, with 16 bases between. Germline loops: CDR1 MDHEN, CDR2 SYDVKM. As DNA, the CDR3 is TGTGCCAGTACCGGAACGAACGGGGAGACCCAGTACTTC. Translating it yields CASTGTNGETQYF.

This clone was seen a few times. CDR3 region: CSARGSSYEQYF. Written as DNA, the CDR3 is TGCAGCGCCAGGGGCAGCTCCTACGAGCAGTACTTC. The chain joins TRBV29-1 to TRBJ2-7, with a tentative D call TRBD1 (6 bases). The germline V and J ends were trimmed by 7 bases and 0 bases, with 10 bases remaining between them. CDR3 length: 12 amino acids. The germline V gene encodes CDR1 SQVTM and CDR2 ANQGSEA.

This clone was detected many times. The rearrangement links TRBV23-1 to TRBJ2-4, with 7 bases lining up with TRBD1. TRBV23-1 is reported as an ORF; its role is uncertain. The V gene end was trimmed by 4 bases and the J gene end by 6 bases; junction bases not matched to a gene: 9. The CDR3 is 15 residues long. CDR3 sequence: CASSREGGAGNIQYF. For the CDR3, the DNA is TGCGCCAGCAGTCGAGAAGGGGGCGCAGGAAACATTCAGTACTTC.

This clone is labeled as medium-sized. The rearrangement joins TRBV30 to TRBJ2-2, with D maybe TRBD1 (7 bases). V was shortened by 2 bases and J by 4 bases, with 20 bases between the two germline ends. The CDR3 totals 17 residues. The germline CDR1 and CDR2 sequences are GTSNPN and SVGIG (reference sequence). The CDR3 region is CAWSRRRQGGGTGELFF. DNA for the CDR3: TGTGCCTGGAGTCGGCGGAGACAGGGAGGAGGCACCGGGGAGCTGTTTTTT.

The V gene is TRBV20-1, the J gene TRBJ1-2; D is unresolved. Germline assignment: CDR1 DFQATT and CDR2 SNEGSKA (reference sequence). CDR3 size: 8 residues. CDR3 nucleotides: TGCAGAGCTCAAGGCTACACCTTC. Encoded protein: CRAQGYTF.

J is TRBJ1-5 and V is TRBV28; 7 positions match TRBD1. This CDR3 comprises 15 residues. Germline values: CDR1 MDHEN, CDR2 SYDVKM. The trim removed 10 bases at V and 1 base at J, leaving 10 bases unmatched. As DNA, the CDR3 is TGTGCCATCGGGGCAGGGGGTAGGAGCAATCAGCCCCAGCATTTT. It is translated as CAIGAGGRSNQPQHF.

This clone occurred a few times. Likely a read error: the CDR3 ends without its conserved phenylalanine or tryptophan. The rearrangement joins TRBV19 to TRBJ1-2; 9 bases line up with TRBD1. Germline assignment: CDR1 LNHDA and CDR2 SQIVND (reference sequence). J gave up 2 bases and V 9 bases, and 10 bases lay outside the gene matches. The CDR3 loop spans 15 amino acids. CDR3 residues: CASRMDGTGNYGYTL. In DNA form, the CDR3 reads TGTGCCAGCCGGATGGACGGGACAGGGAACTATGGCTACACCCTC.

The DNA of the CDR3 is TGTGCCACCAGCAGAGGAGTCGGGAGTGGATCAGATACGCAGTATTTT. This translates into CATSRGVGSGSDTQYF. The V call is TRBV15, the J call TRBJ2-3, with D possibly being TRBD2 (6 bases). V was shortened by 1 base and J by 4 bases, with 15 bases between the two germline ends. CDR1 and CDR2 from the germline V gene are LNHNV and YYDKDF (reference sequence). There are 16 residues in the CDR3.

V usage is TRBV5-1 and J usage is TRBJ2-7; D may be TRBD2 (6 bases). The CDR3 spans 14 residues. Trimming shortened V by 6 bases and J by 2 bases, and 15 bases separated the two germline ends. Germline V CDR1 and CDR2: SGHRS, YFSETQ. The CDR3 loop reads CASTSGGLAYEQYF. The CDR3 nucleotides read TGCGCCAGCACGTCCGGGGGATTAGCCTACGAGCAGTACTTC.

The V gene is TRBV9, the J gene TRBJ2-7, with TRBD2 as a possible D gene (5 bases). The V and J ends lost 0 bases and 0 bases respectively, with 10 bases between them. The germline gives CDR1 SGDLS, CDR2 YYNGEE. There are 15 residues in the CDR3. As DNA, the CDR3 is TGTGCCAGCAGCGTAGGAAGCGGCCCCTCCTACGAGCAGTACTTC. It codes for CASSVGSGPSYEQYF.

This clone was detected a few times. The chain links TRBV21-1 to TRBJ1-1. TRBV21-1 is recorded as a pseudogene. The CDR3 contains 15 residues. The CDR3 coding sequence is TGTGCCAGCAGCAAAGTTCAGGGGAGGGACACTGAAGCTTTCTTT. It codes for CASSKVQGRDTEAFF.

In its sample, this clone was seen a few times. The V and J genes are TRBV7-2 and TRBJ2-3; TRBD2 is a possible D gene (5 bases). Per germline, CDR1 SGHTA and CDR2 FQGNSA. The CDR3 is made up of 16 amino acids. The ends were cut back, 1 base at V and 7 bases at J, with 18 bases in the middle. DNA of the CDR3: TGTGCCAGCAGCTTAGAATCCGGACTGTCGGCGAATACGCAGTATTTT. Protein sequence: CASSLESGLSANTQYF.

This clone was observed at least ten times. The rearrangement uses TRBV27 and TRBJ2-5, with 8 bases fitting TRBD1. The CDR3 is 18 residues long. From germline, CDR1 is MNHEY and CDR2 SMNVEV (reference sequence). The ends lost 5 bases at V and 0 bases at J; junction bases unmatched: 14. The CDR3 loop reads CASSTITGGQADQETQYF. The DNA for the CDR3 is TGTGCCAGCAGTACTATTACCGGGGGACAGGCGGACCAAGAGACCCAGTACTTC.

This clone came up a few times. This rearrangement joins TRBV4-3 to TRBJ1-2; TRBD1 aligns across 7 bases. Trimming at V came to 1 base and at J to 0 bases, leaving 8 bases not matched to a gene. The germline gives CDR1 LGHNA, CDR2 YSLEER. This CDR3 contains 17 residues. CDR3 DNA: TGCGCCAGCAGCCAAGGGGCAGGGGGGCTAGCTAACTATGGCTACACCTTC. Translated, it gives CASSQGAGGLANYGYTF.

This clone has only a few counts. The chain links TRBV5-1 to TRBJ2-1; 7 positions agree with TRBD2. The CDR3 extends over 15 amino acids. J gave up 4 bases and V 4 bases, and 8 bases lay outside the gene matches. Germline CDR1 SGHRS, CDR2 YFSETQ. CDR3 amino acids: CASSSGTNTYNEQFF. CDR3 coding DNA: TGCGCCAGCAGCAGCGGGACGAATACTTACAATGAGCAGTTCTTC.

This sequence joins TRBV10-3 and TRBJ2-7, with 11 bases identical to TRBD2. CDR3 size: 17 residues. Losses at the gene ends were 2 bases for V and 0 bases for J; bases not matched to a gene: 6. Germline V CDR1 and CDR2: ENHRY, SYGVKD. As DNA, the CDR3 is TGTGCCATCAGTGAGAGTACTAGCGGGAGAGTCTCCTACGAGCAGTACTTC. Protein product: CAISESTSGRVSYEQYF.

This clone was counted ten times or more. This chain connects TRBV29-1 to TRBJ2-5; no clear D gene. V was shortened by 7 bases and J by 5 bases, with 8 bases between the two germline ends. Germline assignment: CDR1 SQVTM and CDR2 ANQGSEA. The CDR3 loop spans 10 amino acids. CDR3 protein: CSGSRETQYF. Here the CDR3 DNA reads TGCAGCGGGAGCCGGGAGACCCAGTACTTC.

This chain links TRBV7-3 with TRBJ2-7; TRBD1 matches at 7 bases. With V trimmed by 5 bases and J by 2 bases, 6 bases remained unmatched. The CDR3 covers 14 residues. Germline V lookup: CDR1 SGHTA, CDR2 FQGTGA. The CDR3 loop reads CASSVQGDTYEQYF. CDR3 DNA: TGTGCCAGCAGCGTCCAGGGGGACACCTACGAGCAGTACTTC.

The gene calls are TRBV10-3 and TRBJ2-1, with 8 bases matching TRBD2. J was trimmed by 7 bases and V by 3 bases; bases with no gene match: 8. CDR1 and CDR2 from the germline V gene are ENHRY and SYGVKD. The CDR3 extends over 15 amino acids. The CDR3 DNA sequence: TGTGCCATCAGTGACATCCCCGGACTAGCTAATGAGCAGTTCTTC. Its translation: CAISDIPGLANEQFF.

This chain connects TRBV15 to TRBJ2-3; 11 bases map to TRBD2. V shed 1 base and J 0 bases; nucleotides not matched to a gene: 6. Germline CDR1 reads LNHNV; CDR2 reads YYDKDF (reference sequence). There are 18 residues in the CDR3. The CDR3 DNA is TGTGCCACCAGCAGAGCCCGCTGGACTAGCGGGAGCACAGATACGCAGTATTTT. Protein: CATSRARWTSGSTDTQYF.

In this sample, this clone turned up many times. The chain links TRBV4-3 to TRBJ2-2; D gene ambiguous. Germline V gene data show CDR1 as LGHNA and CDR2 as YSLEER. V dropped 0 bases and J dropped 2 bases, with 10 bases sitting between them. The CDR3 totals 16 residues. CDR3 sequence: CASSQEFPVNTGELFF. Written as DNA, the CDR3 is TGCGCCAGCAGCCAAGAGTTTCCGGTTAACACCGGGGAGCTGTTTTTT.

The J gene is TRBJ1-1, the V gene TRBV7-6; D call uncertain. Germline V gives CDR1 SGHVS, CDR2 FNYEAQ. This CDR3 comprises 16 residues. The V and J ends lost 1 base and 3 bases respectively, with 15 bases between them. The CDR3 DNA reads as TGTGCCAGCAGCTTAGAGACGGGTTCAGTGGACACTGAAGCTTTCTTT. The encoded protein is CASSLETGSVDTEAFF.

This clone appeared a few times. The chain employs TRBV20-1 and TRBJ1-2; D ambiguous. V gave up 3 bases and J gave up 8 bases, with 10 bases separating them. Germline lookup yields CDR1 DFQATT and CDR2 SNEGSKA (reference sequence). The CDR3 is 11 residues long. CDR3 bases: TGCAGTGCTAGTTCGGCGGGCGGCTACACCTTC. Its protein is CSASSAGGYTF.

This clone was observed a few times. This rearrangement joins TRBV4-3 to TRBJ1-5, with 7 bases identical to TRBD1. The germline gives CDR1 LGHNA, CDR2 YSLEER. V shed 2 bases, J shed 1 base, and the junction held 5 bases outside the gene matches. There are 16 residues in the CDR3. The DNA for the CDR3 is TGCGCCAGCAGCCAACCTACAGGGGAGAGCAATCAGCCCCAGCATTTT. It is translated as CASSQPTGESNQPQHF.

The chain recombines TRBV6-1 with TRBJ2-6; TRBD2 agrees at 7 bases. V trimming: 3 bases; J trimming: 2 bases; junction bases outside the gene matches: 1. Per germline, CDR1 MNHNS and CDR2 SASEGT. The CDR3 loop spans 15 amino acids. The CDR3 nucleotides read TGTGCCAGCAGTGAGGCGGGGGCTGGGGCCAACGTCCTGACTTTC. Translation: CASSEAGAGANVLTF.

The chain uses TRBV19 and TRBJ2-2, with 8 bases aligning to TRBD2. The germline V gene encodes CDR1 LNHDA and CDR2 SQIVND (reference sequence). Unmatched junction bases numbered 3, after V lost 6 bases and J lost 0 bases. This CDR3 has 15 amino acids. The CDR3 bases are TGTGCCAGTAGACGGACTAGCTCGAACACCGGGGAGCTGTTTTTT. Translating it yields CASRRTSSNTGELFF.